This section outlines one T cell receptor (beta chain) sequence together with its context. Its antigen remains unidentified. This record belongs to a study of cytomegalovirus exposure and HLA in healthy donors. Study results and limitations: 16,951 TCR beta sequences were associated with HLA alleles at 0.05 false discovery rate in a later analysis.

PCR amplification relied on 60 Vbeta primers (plus 13 Jbeta primers). Assay used: immunoSEQ multiplex PCR; TCRdb lists only in-frame clones, some missing. The profile shows roughly 120,000 clones, 75% to 80% of them singletons. The germline gives CDR1 GTSNPN, CDR2 SVGIG (reference sequence). Deletions cut 2 bases from V and 3 bases from J, with 11 bases between. The CDR3 consists of 13 residues. The sample comprised PBMCs. The chain joins TRBV30 to TRBJ2-7; D uncertain. The sequence derives from a woman in her twenties or thirties in good health and CMV-seropositive. The CDR3 region is CAWSNSLIYEQYF. The CDR3 nucleotides read TGTGCCTGGAGTAACTCCCTAATCTACGAGCAGTACTTC.